The rows below give T cell receptor beta chains drawn from one sample of a study of blood T cell repertoires in COVID-19. Method: immunoSEQ multiplex PCR; TCRdb's copy keeps in-frame clones and lacks some. The repertoire holds approximately 150,000 clones, 84% seen once, with about 11% in the top ten. Source material: peripheral blood. These receptors were collected from a man between 65 and 85 years old with active or convalescent COVID-19. Each CDR3 is given with its conserved first and last residue. A D gene is named only where the DNA matches it firmly. Some rows have no size entry. The others give once, few or many, or a class for an expanded clone.

TRBV2	few	.	TRBJ1-2	TGTGCCAGCAGAAGGGACATCAACTATGGCTACACCTTC	CASRRDINYGYTF
TRBV29-1	.	TRBD1	TRBJ1-2	TGCAGCGTTGCGGGACAGCGAGCCACCTATGGCTACACCTTC	CSVAGQRATYGYTF
TRBV3-1/TRBV3-2	.	TRBD1	TRBJ1-2	TGTGCCAGCAGCCAAGAGTTGCCGGGACAGTCGGTCGACTATGGCTACACCTTC	CASSQELPGQSVDYGYTF
TRBV7-2	.	.	TRBJ1-3	TGTGCCAGCAGCTCCAGGCTAAGCTCTGGAAACACCATATATTTT	CASSSRLSSGNTIYF
TRBV30	.	TRBD1	TRBJ1-5	TGTGCCTATACCGGGGACAGCAGCAATCAGCCCCAGCATTTT	CAYTGDSSNQPQHF
TRBV6-5	.	.	TRBJ1-1	TGTGCCAGCAGTTACTCAGGGAGCACTGAAGCTTTCTTT	CASSYSGSTEAFF
TRBV18	.	.	TRBJ1-3	TGTGCCAGCTCACCCATCTCTGGAAACACCATATATTTT	CASSPISGNTIYF
TRBV29-1	.	.	TRBJ2-1	TGCAGCACCCGGGCGAGGGACTCCCACAATGAGCAGTTCTTC	CSTRARDSHNEQFF
TRBV3-1/TRBV3-2	.	TRBD2	TRBJ2-7	TGTGCCAGCAGCCAAGGAGCGGGAGCGGTCCACGAGCAGTACTTC	CASSQGAGAVHEQYF
TRBV28	many	TRBD1	TRBJ2-7	TGTGCCAGCAGTGAAGCCGACACCGGGACAGACTACGAGCAGTACTTC	CASSEADTGTDYEQYF
TRBV7-2	.	.	TRBJ1-4	TGTGCCAGCAGCTTTGGGCCGAATGAAAAACTGTTTTTT	CASSFGPNEKLFF
TRBV19	.	.	TRBJ2-5	TGTGCCAGTAGCCTGGGGCCCCCGGGCACAGGCGGGACCCAGTACTTC	CASSLGPPGTGGTQYF
TRBV6-2/TRBV6-3	.	.	TRBJ1-1	TGTGCCAGCACCCCCACCCAGCGGAACACTGAAGCTTTCTTT	CASTPTQRNTEAFF
TRBV5-4	.	.	TRBJ2-3	TGTGCCAGCAGCTTGATTCCCGGAGATACGCAGTATTTT	CASSLIPGDTQYF
TRBV18	.	.	TRBJ2-3	TGTGCCAGCTCATCGACAGATAGCACAGATACGCAGTATTTT	CASSSTDSTDTQYF
TRBV7-9	.	TRBD1	TRBJ1-1	TGTGCCAGCAGCACGCCGGGACAGGGTTCTGAAGCTTTCTTT	CASSTPGQGSEAFF
TRBV7-2	few	.	TRBJ1-5	TGTGCCAGCAGCTCATACAGCAGGGAACAGCCCCAGCATTTT	CASSSYSREQPQHF
TRBV28	once	TRBD1	TRBJ1-1	TGTGCCAGCAGTCCTATGACAGGGAGGACTGAAGCTTTCTTT	CASSPMTGRTEAFF
TRBV25-1	.	.	TRBJ1-2	TGTGCCAGCCCCGTCCCGACAGATGGAGCTAACTATGGCTACACCTTC	CASPVPTDGANYGYTF
TRBV19	.	.	TRBJ1-1	TGTGCCAGTAGTCCGCAGGGTAACACTGAAGCTTTCTTT	CASSPQGNTEAFF
TRBV10-3	.	.	TRBJ1-5	TGTGCCATCAGTGATCCGGACAGTCATCAGCCCCAGCATTTT	CAISDPDSHQPQHF
TRBV9	.	TRBD2	TRBJ2-3	TGTGCCAGCAGTGTTAGCGGGACTAGCACAGATACGCAGTATTTT	CASSVSGTSTDTQYF
TRBV19	.	TRBD1	TRBJ1-1	TGTGCCAGTAACCCCAGGGGGGACACTGAAGCTTTCTTT	CASNPRGDTEAFF
TRBV12-3/TRBV12-4	few	TRBD2	TRBJ2-5	TGTGCCAGCAGTTCGGGGGGAGAGGAGACCCAGTACTTC	CASSSGGEETQYF
TRBV5-5	.	TRBD2	TRBJ2-5	TGTGCCAGCAGCTGGCCGACTAGCGGGGCCGTGGGGGAGACCCAGTACTTC	CASSWPTSGAVGETQYF
TRBV19	.	TRBD1	TRBJ2-7	TGTGCCAGTAGTACCGGGACAGAAGCCTACGAGCAGTACTTC	CASSTGTEAYEQYF
TRBV21-1	once	.	TRBJ1-3	TGTGCCAGCAGCAAAAGGGCCCTGAGGGACTCTGGAAACACCATATATTTT	CASSKRALRDSGNTIYF
TRBV7-8	.	.	TRBJ1-2	TGTGCCAGCAGCTTAACACCCTCAGGGGGCTACACCTTC	CASSLTPSGGYTF
TRBV2	.	.	TRBJ1-1	TGTGCCAGCAGTGTGGTTAGGGGTGAGACTGAAGCTTTCTTT	CASSVVRGETEAFF
TRBV20-1	.	.	TRBJ2-7	TGCAGTGCTAGTGCTCCCCACAGGGCGGCATACGAGCAGTACTTC	CSASAPHRAAYEQYF
TRBV28	once	TRBD2	TRBJ2-5	TGTGCCAGCAGTACGAGCGGGAGGGCATGGGAGACCCAGTACTTC	CASSTSGRAWETQYF
TRBV9	.	TRBD1	TRBJ1-1	TGTGCCAGCAGCCCCCGACAGGGGGCGATTGAAGCTTTCTTT	CASSPRQGAIEAFF
TRBV5-5	.	TRBD1	TRBJ2-7	TGTGCCAGCAGCTTGTCCCCTTCGGGACAGGTCTACGAGCAGTACTTC	CASSLSPSGQVYEQYF
TRBV21-1	.	.	TRBJ2-1	TGTGCCAGCAGCGCCCGGCACAGACCGAAGGAGCAGTTCTTC	CASSARHRPKEQFF
TRBV19	.	.	TRBJ1-5	TGTGCCAGTAGTAGGGCGGGCACGGGCAATCAGCCCCAGCATTTT	CASSRAGTGNQPQHF
TRBV18	few	.	TRBJ1-5	TGTGCCAGCTCACCGATTCCGGACAGAAATCAGCCCCAGCATTTT	CASSPIPDRNQPQHF
TRBV7-3	.	.	TRBJ2-7	TGTGCCAGCAGCCCGCCGAGCTCCTACGAGCAGTACTTC	CASSPPSSYEQYF
TRBV9	.	TRBD1	TRBJ1-1	TGTGCCAGCAGCGACGGAGGGGGCAACACTGAAGCTTTCTTT	CASSDGGGNTEAFF
TRBV5-1	few	TRBD1	TRBJ2-3	TGCGCCAGCAGCTTGGTTGCCCGTGGGACAGGGGCAACAGATACGCAGTATTTT	CASSLVARGTGATDTQYF
TRBV5-1	once	.	TRBJ2-2	TGCGCCAGCGACTCCGCGAACACCGGGGAGCTGTTTTTT	CASDSANTGELFF
TRBV19	.	TRBD2	TRBJ2-2	TGTGCCAGTAGCCCCCGGGGGAGGGACACCGGGGAGCTGTTTTTT	CASSPRGRDTGELFF
TRBV30	.	TRBD1	TRBJ1-2	TGTGCCTGGAGCAGACAGGGAAGGAACTATGGCTACACCTTC	CAWSRQGRNYGYTF
TRBV2	.	.	TRBJ2-7	TGTGCCAGCCTCAGGGATCCCAACTACGAGCAGTACTTC	CASLRDPNYEQYF
TRBV7-8	.	.	TRBJ1-4	TGTGCCAGCAGCGCAAGATCGCTAGGGGCTTCCAATGAAAAACTGTTTTTT	CASSARSLGASNEKLFF
TRBV7-8	.	.	TRBJ2-7	TGTGCCAGCAGCTTACGGCGGGGACCTTACGAGCAGTACTTC	CASSLRRGPYEQYF
TRBV10-3	.	TRBD1	TRBJ2-2	TGTGCCACCGGGGCGTTAGGGGGCAGGATGAGGACCGGGGAGCTGTTTTTT	CATGALGGRMRTGELFF
TRBV6-1	.	.	TRBJ1-5	TGTGCCAGCAGTGAACGGTCACAGGACAGCAATCAGCCCCAGCATTTT	CASSERSQDSNQPQHF
TRBV29-1	.	.	TRBJ1-2	TGCAGCGCTCCAATCGGACAGACCTATGGCTACACCTTC	CSAPIGQTYGYTF